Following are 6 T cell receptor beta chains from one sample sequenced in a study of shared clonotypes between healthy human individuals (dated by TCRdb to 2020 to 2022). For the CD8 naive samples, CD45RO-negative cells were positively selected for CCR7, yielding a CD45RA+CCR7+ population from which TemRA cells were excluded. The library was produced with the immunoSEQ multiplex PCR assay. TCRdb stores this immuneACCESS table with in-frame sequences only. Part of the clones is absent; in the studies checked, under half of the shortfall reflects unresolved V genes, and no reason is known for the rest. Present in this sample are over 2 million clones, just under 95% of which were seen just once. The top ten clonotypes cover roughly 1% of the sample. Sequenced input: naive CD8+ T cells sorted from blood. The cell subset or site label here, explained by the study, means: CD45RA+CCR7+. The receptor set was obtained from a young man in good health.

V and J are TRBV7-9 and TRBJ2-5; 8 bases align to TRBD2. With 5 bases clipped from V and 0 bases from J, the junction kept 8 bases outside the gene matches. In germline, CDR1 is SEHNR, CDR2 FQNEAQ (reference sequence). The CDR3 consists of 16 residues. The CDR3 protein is CASSPWAAGDQETQYF. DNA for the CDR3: TGTGCCAGCAGCCCTTGGGCAGCGGGGGACCAAGAGACCCAGTACTTC.

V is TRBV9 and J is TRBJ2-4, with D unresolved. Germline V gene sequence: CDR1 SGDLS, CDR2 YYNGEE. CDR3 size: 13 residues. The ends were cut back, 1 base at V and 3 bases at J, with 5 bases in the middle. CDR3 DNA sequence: TGTGCCAGCAGCGTACTTTACAAAAACATTCAGTACTTC. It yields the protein CASSVLYKNIQYF.

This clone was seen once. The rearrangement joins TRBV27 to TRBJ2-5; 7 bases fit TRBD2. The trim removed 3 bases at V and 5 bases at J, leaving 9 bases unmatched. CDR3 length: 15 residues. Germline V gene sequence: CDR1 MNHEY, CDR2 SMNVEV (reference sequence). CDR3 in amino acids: CASSFWMGGIETQYF. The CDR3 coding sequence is TGTGCCAGCAGTTTCTGGATGGGAGGGATCGAGACCCAGTACTTC.

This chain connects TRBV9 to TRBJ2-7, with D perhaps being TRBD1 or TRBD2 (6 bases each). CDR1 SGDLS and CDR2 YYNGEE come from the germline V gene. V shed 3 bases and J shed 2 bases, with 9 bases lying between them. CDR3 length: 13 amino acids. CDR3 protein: CASSGGGTYEQYF. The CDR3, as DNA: TGTGCCAGCAGCGGAGGGGGGACCTACGAGCAGTACTTC.

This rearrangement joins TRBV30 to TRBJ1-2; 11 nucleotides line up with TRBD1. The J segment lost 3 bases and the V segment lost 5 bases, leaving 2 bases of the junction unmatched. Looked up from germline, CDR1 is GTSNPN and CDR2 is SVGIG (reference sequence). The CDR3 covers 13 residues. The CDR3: CAWGGQGDYGYTF. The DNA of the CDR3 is TGTGCCTGGGGGGGACAGGGGGACTATGGCTACACCTTC.

As DNA, the CDR3 is TGTGCCAGTAGAATGGCCACCTCACCCCTCCACTTT. It codes for CASRMATSPLHF. V and J are TRBV19 and TRBJ1-6; D remains unclear. The CDR3 is 12 amino acids. V gave up 6 bases and J gave up 10 bases, with 10 bases separating them. CDR1 is LNHDA, CDR2 SQIVND, per germline (reference sequence).